The 2 T cell receptor beta chains in this list originate from one sample, sequenced in a study of spatial heterogeneity in lung cancer. TCRdb independently ran MiXCR on the 5' RACE reads; one entry per CDR3 protein. The sample lists around 4,800 distinct CDR3 sequences, 16% occurring once. Time point denoted: sample taken at primary tumor resection. Sequencing of whole RNA from tumor, nontumor lung or frozen PBMC involved no sorting. Specimen: PBMCs, collected at surgery. These TCRs come from a male donor with early-stage non-small cell lung cancer.

Relative to its sample, this clonotype is medium-sized (0.01 to 0.1%). The chain links TRBV12-3 or TRBV12-4 to TRBJ1-6; D remains ambiguous. This CDR3 comprises 14 residues. Trimming cost V 3 bases and J 10 bases, with 13 bases left between them. The CDR3 loop reads CASSLLESGSPLHF. Written as DNA, the CDR3 is TGTGCCAGCAGTTTGTTGGAGTCGGGGTCACCCCTCCACTTT.

The genes are TRBV7-9 and TRBJ2-5; a weak D match, TRBD1 (5 bases). The CDR3 spans 12 residues. Deletions cut 1 base from V and 10 bases from J, with 10 bases between. Germline V gene lookup returns CDR1 SEHNR and CDR2 FQNEAQ (reference sequence). CDR3: CASSLGGGDQYF. CDR3 nucleotide sequence: TGTGCCAGCAGCTTAGGGGGCGGAGACCAGTACTTC.